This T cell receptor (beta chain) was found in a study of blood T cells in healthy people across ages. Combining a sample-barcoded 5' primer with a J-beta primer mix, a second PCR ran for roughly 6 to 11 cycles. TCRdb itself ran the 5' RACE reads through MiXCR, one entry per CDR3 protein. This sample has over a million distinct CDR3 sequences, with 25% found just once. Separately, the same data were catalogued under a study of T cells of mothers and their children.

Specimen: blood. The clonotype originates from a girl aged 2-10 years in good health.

DNA for the CDR3: TGCAGTGCTAGATCATCTGGAGCGGGGGGCGGGAATGAGCAGTTCTTC. It specifies CSARSSGAGGGNEQFF. The chain combines TRBV20-1 with TRBJ2-1, with TRBD2 matching 9 bases. CDR1 DFQATT and CDR2 SNEGSKA come from the germline V gene (reference sequence). CDR3 length: 16 residues. Losses at the gene ends were 2 bases for V and 7 bases for J; bases not matched to a gene: 12.